The source of this TCR beta chain is a study of T cell clonality in common variable immunodeficiency. General observations from the study: Compared with controls, CVID subjects had fewer shared TCRbeta clones.

CDR3 length: 15 residues. CDR1 and CDR2 (germline): GTSNPN, SVGIG (reference sequence). The trim removed 0 bases at V and 9 bases at J, leaving 8 bases unmatched. There are many counts of this clone. Its antigen is undetermined. The read terminates 3 residues ahead of where the CDR3 ends, so the germline J gene completes it. Profiling relied on immunoSEQ multiplex PCR, and the TCRdb table lists in-frame clones only, not all of them. The profile covers more than 35,000 clones, none occurring a single time. The sequence came from a person between 18 and 70 years old in good health. The sequenced sample consisted of peripheral blood mononuclear cells. The chain couples TRBV30 to TRBJ2-1, with TRBD2 matching over 10 bases. The CDR3 bases that were read are TGTGCCTGGAGTGTACAGGCTAGCGGGAGAAGTGAG. Translated: CAWSVQASGRSE. The CDR3 as a whole reads CAWSVQASGRSEQFF.